The T cell receptor (beta chain) under discussion was sequenced for a study of cytomegalovirus exposure and HLA in healthy donors. Study background: Researchers previously reported finding just under 120 million unique TCR beta sequences from 150 million to 200 million T cells. Study-wide results and limits: Despite most TCR sequences being rare, some public TCRs occurred in many donors.

Note on this clone: The target antigen is unknown.

Primers for the PCR totalled 60 Vbeta and 13 Jbeta. Authors' methods: Later, some 79 million unique TCR beta chains were counted in an analysis, and about 10 million of them were shared. Sequencing used immunoSEQ multiplex PCR; TCRdb keeps in-frame clones, though not all of them. That table is the source of V, J and clone size, and D and trimming were worked out from the DNA. The table includes over 110,000 clones, approximately 78% detected once. The specimen was PBMCs. The clonotype was recovered from a woman aged 40 to 55 in good health and CMV-seropositive.

As DNA, the CDR3 is TGCGCCAGCACGCGGACAGGGGACACCGGGGAGCTGTTTTTT. Its translation: CASTRTGDTGELFF. The rearrangement joins TRBV5-1 to TRBJ2-2; 9 bases fit TRBD1. The CDR3 consists of 14 residues. The V gene's germline CDR1 is SGHRS and CDR2 YFSETQ. V was clipped by 6 bases and J by 3 bases; unmatched bases: 3.